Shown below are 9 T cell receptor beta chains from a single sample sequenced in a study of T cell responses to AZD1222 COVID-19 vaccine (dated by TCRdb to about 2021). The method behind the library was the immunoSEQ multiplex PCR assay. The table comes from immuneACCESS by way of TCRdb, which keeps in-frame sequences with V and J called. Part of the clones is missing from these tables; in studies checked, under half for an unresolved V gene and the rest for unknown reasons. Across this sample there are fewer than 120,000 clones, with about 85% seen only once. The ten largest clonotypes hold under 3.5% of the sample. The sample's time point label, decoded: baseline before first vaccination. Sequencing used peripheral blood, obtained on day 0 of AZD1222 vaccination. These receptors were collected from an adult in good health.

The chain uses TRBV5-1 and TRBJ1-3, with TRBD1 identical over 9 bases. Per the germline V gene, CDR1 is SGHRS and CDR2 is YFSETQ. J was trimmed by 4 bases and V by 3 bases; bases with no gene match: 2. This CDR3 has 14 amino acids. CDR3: CASSYRGQGNTIYF. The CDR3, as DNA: TGCGCCAGCAGCTACAGGGGGCAAGGAAACACCATATATTTT.

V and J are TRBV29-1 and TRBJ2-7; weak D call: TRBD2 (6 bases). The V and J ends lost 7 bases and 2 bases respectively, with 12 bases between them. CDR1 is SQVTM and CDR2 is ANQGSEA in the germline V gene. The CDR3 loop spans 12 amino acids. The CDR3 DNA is TGCAGCGGCGGGGACTTCGCCTACGAGCAGTACTTC. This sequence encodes CSGGDFAYEQYF.

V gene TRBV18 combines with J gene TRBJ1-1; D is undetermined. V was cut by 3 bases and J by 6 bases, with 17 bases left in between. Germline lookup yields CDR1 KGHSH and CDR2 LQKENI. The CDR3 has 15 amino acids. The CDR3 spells CASSPPRPQAPEAFF. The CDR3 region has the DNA TGTGCCAGCTCACCCCCACGACCCCAAGCCCCTGAAGCTTTCTTT.

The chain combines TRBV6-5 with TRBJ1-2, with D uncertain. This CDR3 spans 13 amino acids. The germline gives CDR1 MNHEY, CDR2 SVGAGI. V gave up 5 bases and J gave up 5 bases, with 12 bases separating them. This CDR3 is CASSLWAAYGYTF. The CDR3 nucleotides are TGTGCCAGCAGTCTCTGGGCCGCGTATGGCTACACCTTC.

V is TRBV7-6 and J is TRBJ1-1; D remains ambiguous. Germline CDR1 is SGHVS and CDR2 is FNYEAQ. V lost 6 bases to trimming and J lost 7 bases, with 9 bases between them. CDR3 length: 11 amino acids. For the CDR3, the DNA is TGTGCCAGCAGGGGGTGGGGTGAAGCTTTCTTT. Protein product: CASRGWGEAFF.

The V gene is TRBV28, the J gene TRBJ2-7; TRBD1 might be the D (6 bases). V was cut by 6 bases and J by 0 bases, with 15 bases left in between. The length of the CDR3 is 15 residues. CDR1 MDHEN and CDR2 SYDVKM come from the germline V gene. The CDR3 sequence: CASRSGQGPSYEQYF. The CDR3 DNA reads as TGTGCCAGCAGATCGGGACAAGGACCCTCCTACGAGCAGTACTTC.

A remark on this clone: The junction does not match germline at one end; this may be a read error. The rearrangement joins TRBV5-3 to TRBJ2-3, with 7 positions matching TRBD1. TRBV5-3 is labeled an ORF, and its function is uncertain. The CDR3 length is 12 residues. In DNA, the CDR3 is TGTGCCAGAAGCTATCGGGACAGCCCTAGGGTTTTT. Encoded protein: CARSYRDSPRVF.

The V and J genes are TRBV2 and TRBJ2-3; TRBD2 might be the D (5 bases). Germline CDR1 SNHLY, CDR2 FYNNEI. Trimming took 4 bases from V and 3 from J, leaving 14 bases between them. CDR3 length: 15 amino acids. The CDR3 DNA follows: TGTGCCAGCAGTGTGGAAGGGAGAAGGACAGATACGCAGTATTTT. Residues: CASSVEGRRTDTQYF.

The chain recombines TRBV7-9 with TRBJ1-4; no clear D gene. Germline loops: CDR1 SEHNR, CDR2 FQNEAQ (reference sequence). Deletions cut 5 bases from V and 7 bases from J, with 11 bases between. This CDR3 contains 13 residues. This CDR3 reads CASSRAYAEKLFF. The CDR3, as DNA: TGTGCCAGCAGCCGGGCTTATGCTGAAAAACTGTTTTTT.